This T cell receptor beta chain was sequenced for a study of cytomegalovirus exposure and HLA in healthy donors. Study-level findings and limits: Analyzed later, association rates of TCRs varied across HLA loci, with DRB1 most and HLA-C fewest. Associated with cytomegalovirus, according to the listing, were around 170 TCR beta chains.

Between the trimmed V and J ends, which lost 4 bases and 0 bases, there was a span of 13 bases. CDR3 length: 16 residues. Per the germline V gene, CDR1 is MNHEY and CDR2 is SMNVEV (reference sequence). It was with 60 Vbeta and 13 Jbeta primers that the PCR ran. Assay used: immunoSEQ multiplex PCR; TCRdb lists only in-frame clones, some missing. The profile covers about 160,000 clones, with roughly 78% appearing a single time and around 6.6% taken by the ten largest. As to this clone: As yet, its antigen is unknown.

The sequence was collected from a man between 50 and 59 years old in good health and CMV-seropositive. The J gene is TRBJ2-1, the V gene TRBV27; D is unresolved. Specimen: PBMCs. The CDR3 DNA follows: TGTGCCAGCAGTTCTCCAAGCAAGAGCTCCTACAATGAGCAGTTCTTC. Translation gives CASSSPSKSSYNEQFF.